The 23 T cell receptor beta chains given below trace back to one sample, sequenced in a study of cytomegalovirus exposure and HLA in healthy donors. Researchers ran the PCR with 60 Vbeta and 13 Jbeta primers. TCRdb's table, derived via immunoSEQ multiplex PCR, lists solely in-frame clones and lacks some. The sample includes some 140,000 clones, approximately 75% of them seen just once. Input material: PBMCs. The receptors come from a man aged 50-59 years in good health and CMV-seropositive.

This clone was counted once. This chain uses TRBV7-8 with TRBJ2-3, with D tentatively TRBD2 (6 bases). Trimming shortened V by 4 bases and J by 7 bases, and 15 bases separated the two germline ends. Germline V gene data show CDR1 as SGHVS and CDR2 as FQNEAQ. CDR3 length: 14 residues. The CDR3 DNA is TGTGCCAGCAGCTCCCTAGGAGGGCCAAATACGCAGTATTTT. Protein sequence: CASSSLGGPNTQYF. The whole variable domain, remainder taken from reference TRBV7-8 and TRBJ2-3, is GAGVSQSPRYKVAKRGQDVALRCDPISGHVSLFWYQQALGQGPEFLTYFQNEAQLDKSGLPSDRFFAERPEGSVSTLKIQRTQQEDSAVYLCASSSLGGPNTQYFGPGTRLTVL.

The V call is TRBV6-5, the J call TRBJ2-2; D uncertain. The V gene's germline CDR1 is MNHEY and CDR2 SVGAGI. The CDR3 loop spans 15 amino acids. V lost 2 bases and J lost 5, with 12 bases in between. CDR3: CASSYEETRTGELFF. The DNA of the CDR3 is TGTGCCAGCAGTTACGAGGAAACGCGGACCGGGGAGCTGTTTTTT.

The V gene is TRBV5-1, the J gene TRBJ1-3; the D gene is possibly TRBD1 (6 bases). The V gene's germline CDR1 is SGHRS and CDR2 YFSETQ. CDR3 size: 15 residues. Trimming stripped 4 bases from V and 0 bases from J, with 11 bases between. CDR3 nucleotide sequence: TGCGCCAGCAGCGGGACACCGAACTCTGGAAACACCATATATTTT. Its translation is CASSGTPNSGNTIYF.

This clone is a singleton in its sample. V gene TRBV7-2 combines with J gene TRBJ1-1, with a tentative D call TRBD1 (5 bases). The germline gives CDR1 SGHTA, CDR2 FQGNSA. Trimming removed 2 bases at V and 3 bases at J, with 10 bases between. The CDR3 consists of 14 residues. In DNA form, the CDR3 reads TGTGCCAGCAGCTTACGACAGTTGGACACTGAAGCTTTCTTT. Amino acid sequence: CASSLRQLDTEAFF.

The chain links TRBV5-1 to TRBJ1-2; 9 nucleotides line up with TRBD1. Germline V gene sequence: CDR1 SGHRS, CDR2 YFSETQ. V shed 4 bases, J shed 0 bases, and the junction held 7 bases outside the gene matches. The CDR3 sequence is 16 residues long. In nucleotides, the CDR3 is TGCGCCAGCAGCCCCGGACAGGGGAGAGCTAACTATGGCTACACCTTC. Translated, it gives CASSPGQGRANYGYTF.

The rearrangement links TRBV4-1 to TRBJ1-6, with 7 positions matching TRBD1. With 1 base clipped from V and 7 bases from J, the junction kept 4 bases outside the gene matches. The germline V gene encodes CDR1 MGHRA and CDR2 YSYEKL. This CDR3 is built from 15 residues. In DNA form, the CDR3 reads TGCGCCAGCAGCCAAGGAGGGACAGTAAATTCACCCCTCCACTTT. Translating gives CASSQGGTVNSPLHF.

This clone is a singleton in its sample. J is TRBJ2-4 and V is TRBV5-1; D remains unclear. The V gene lost 4 bases and the J gene lost 0 bases, with 11 bases spanning the gap. Looked up from germline, CDR1 is SGHRS and CDR2 is YFSETQ. CDR3 length: 15 amino acids. CDR3 DNA sequence: TGCGCCAGCAGCCCAAGACACTTAGCCAAAAACATTCAGTACTTC. Translating it yields CASSPRHLAKNIQYF.

This clone has only a few counts. This chain links TRBV5-5 with TRBJ2-1; TRBD1 matches 12 bases. The CDR3 extends over 14 amino acids. Unmatched junction bases numbered 5, after V lost 3 bases and J lost 10 bases. Per germline, CDR1 SGHKS and CDR2 YYEKEE (reference sequence). The CDR3 nucleotides read TGTGCCAGCAGCTCCGGGACAGGGGGCAACGAGCAGTTCTTC. Its protein product is CASSSGTGGNEQFF.

On this clone: The final CDR3 position lacks the conserved phenylalanine or tryptophan, pointing to a likely read error. No DNA is shown, since the ends of the CDR3 on it are uncertain; the CDR3 is the one TCRdb lists. This chain joins TRBV5-1 and TRBJ2-7; TRBD2 is taken as the D call from the table, unchecked against the DNA. The V gene's germline CDR1 is SGHRS and CDR2 YFSETQ. The CDR3 has 9 amino acids, counting both end residues. The CDR3 here is CASSPGPRE.

The genes are TRBV7-2 and TRBJ1-2; the D is unclear. Germline-derived CDR1 and CDR2 are SGHTA and FQGNSA. The CDR3 is 14 residues long. Trimming shortened V by 5 bases and J by 6 bases, and 16 bases separated the two germline ends. The CDR3 loop is CASSRFLGRDGYTF. CDR3 in DNA: TGTGCCAGCAGCCGCTTCTTGGGGAGGGATGGCTACACCTTC.

The chain combines TRBV2 with TRBJ1-4, with TRBD1 matching 7 bases. The CDR3 length is 14 residues. Germline V lookup: CDR1 SNHLY, CDR2 FYNNEI. V trimming: 5 bases; J trimming: 8 bases; junction bases outside the gene matches: 8. As DNA, the CDR3 is TGTGCCAGCAGTACAGGGGCCCTTAGGGAAAAACTGTTTTTT. Translated: CASSTGALREKLFF.

In its sample, this clone was seen once. The genes are TRBV19 and TRBJ1-3; D not certain. The V gene lost 1 base and the J gene lost 0 bases, with 7 bases spanning the gap. Germline CDR1 LNHDA, CDR2 SQIVND (reference sequence). The CDR3 loop spans 15 amino acids. The CDR3, as DNA: TGTGCCAGTAGTATAGTCGGGAGCTCTGGAAACACCATATATTTT. This gives the protein CASSIVGSSGNTIYF. Combining the CDR3 with reference TRBV19 and TRBJ1-3 gives the whole variable domain DGGITQSPKYLFRKEGQNVTLSCEQNLNHDAMYWYRQDPGQGLRLIYYSQIVNDFQKGDIAEGYSVSREKKESFPLTVTSAQKNPTAFYLCASSIVGSSGNTIYFGEGSWLTVV.

The sample holds one count of this clone. The CDR3 loop reads CASSRTGSYGYTF. The CDR3 region has the DNA TGTGCCAGCAGTCGGACAGGGAGCTATGGCTACACCTTC. The genes are TRBV6-4 and TRBJ1-2, with 8 bases aligning to TRBD1. V trimming: 5 bases; J trimming: 4 bases; junction bases outside the gene matches: 3. CDR1 and CDR2 (germline): MRHNA, SNTAGT. There are 13 residues in the CDR3.

This clone was found a few times. The chain is built from TRBV18 and TRBJ1-2; tentatively, D is TRBD1 (6 bases). The V end was cut by 4 bases, the J end by 0 bases, with 15 bases between. The CDR3 is made up of 16 amino acids. Germline loops: CDR1 KGHSH, CDR2 LQKENI. This CDR3 is CASSHREPKTNYGYTF. CDR3 nucleotides: TGTGCCAGCTCACACAGGGAGCCGAAAACTAACTATGGCTACACCTTC.

The chain joins TRBV27 to TRBJ2-3, with 7 positions matching TRBD1. CDR1 is MNHEY and CDR2 is SMNVEV in the germline V gene (reference sequence). The CDR3 has 17 amino acids. After removal of 3 bases from V and 2 bases from J, the junction contained 11 bases not matched to a gene. The CDR3 spells CASSFRYQTGPTDTQYF. The CDR3 region has the DNA TGTGCCAGCAGTTTCCGATACCAGACAGGGCCCACAGATACGCAGTATTTT.

This clone was counted only a few times. This sequence joins TRBV6-5 and TRBJ2-2; TRBD2 might be the D (6 bases). CDR1 is MNHEY, CDR2 SVGAGI, per germline. The CDR3 is 14 amino acids. The ends were cut back, 4 bases at V and 9 bases at J, with 15 bases in the middle. The DNA of the CDR3 is TGTGCCAGCAGTTTTAGCGGCCTCCCCCGGGAGCTGTTTTTT. Translated: CASSFSGLPRELFF.

This clone has just a few counts. V gene TRBV5-6 combines with J gene TRBJ2-7; no clear D gene. Germline loops: CDR1 SGHDT, CDR2 YYEEEE. The V gene lost 3 bases and the J gene lost 2 bases, with 12 bases spanning the gap. The CDR3 extends over 14 amino acids. The CDR3 DNA sequence: TGTGCCAGCAGCTCGACTTTCATTCCCTACGAGCAGTACTTC. As protein: CASSSTFIPYEQYF.

The J gene is TRBJ2-2, the V gene TRBV9; the match to TRBD1 covers 9 bases. The CDR3 runs to 17 residues. Germline CDR1 SGDLS, CDR2 YYNGEE. V lost 3 bases, J lost 1 base, and 7 bases stayed unmatched. CDR3 in amino acids: CASSAAGTGRNTGELFF. The CDR3 DNA reads as TGTGCCAGCAGCGCGGCCGGGACAGGGAGGAACACCGGGGAGCTGTTTTTT.

This clone was observed a handful of times. The rearrangement uses TRBV5-4 and TRBJ2-7; the D gene is possibly TRBD1 (5 bases). From germline, CDR1 is SGHNT and CDR2 YYREEE (reference sequence). CDR3 size: 15 residues. Trimming took 4 bases from V and 3 from J, leaving 17 bases between them. The CDR3 protein is CASSTGHQGSYEQYF. For the CDR3, the DNA is TGTGCCAGCAGCACCGGACATCAAGGCAGCTACGAGCAGTACTTC.

The sample holds a few counts of this clone. This sequence joins TRBV6-5 and TRBJ2-7; D not resolved. V lost 2 bases and J 1 base, leaving 6 bases between the germline ends. CDR3 size: 13 residues. Per germline, CDR1 MNHEY and CDR2 SVGAGI. The CDR3 region has the DNA TGTGCCAGCAGTTACGGCTTTTCCTACGAGCAGTACTTC. Amino acid sequence: CASSYGFSYEQYF.

This clone was recorded a few times. The chain carries TRBV4-3 and TRBJ1-4, with D maybe TRBD1 (5 bases). Germline-derived CDR1 and CDR2 are LGHNA and YSLEER. V dropped 0 bases and J dropped 7 bases, with 9 bases sitting between them. This CDR3 comprises 14 residues. Written as DNA, the CDR3 is TGCGCCAGCAGCCAAGAAGGGAGGGGTGAAAAACTGTTTTTT. It is translated as CASSQEGRGEKLFF.

This clone was counted once. The rearrangement links TRBV4-2 to TRBJ2-3; TRBD2 aligns across 8 bases. The germline gives CDR1 LGHNA, CDR2 YNFKEQ. The CDR3 is made up of 13 amino acids. The trim removed 10 bases at V and 6 bases at J, leaving 9 bases unmatched. CDR3 loop: CATGREGMDTQYF. CDR3 coding DNA: TGTGCCACCGGGAGGGAGGGAATGGATACGCAGTATTTT.

This chain uses TRBV19 with TRBJ1-1; a possible D gene is TRBD1 (5 bases). Trimming stripped 5 bases from V and 2 bases from J, with 15 bases between. Germline V CDR1 and CDR2: LNHDA, SQIVND (reference sequence). The CDR3 has 15 amino acids. CDR3 DNA sequence: TGTGCCAGTAGTTTGCCCCAGGGTTTTAACACTGAAGCTTTCTTT. This gives the protein CASSLPQGFNTEAFF.